This T cell receptor (beta chain) was sequenced in a study of blood T cell repertoires in COVID-19. Study members were between roughly 18 and 100 years old and lived in 20 to 30 US regions. In assigning cohorts, the study relied on participant-reported clinical history. The CDR3 has 14 amino acids. After removal of 2 bases from V and 2 bases from J, the junction contained 3 bases not matched to a gene. Per germline, CDR1 MDHEN and CDR2 SYDVKM. The method was immunoSEQ multiplex PCR; TCRdb's version includes in-frame clones alone and lacks a portion of them. Of 200,000 to 300,000 clones in the sample, roughly 83% were seen once.

V gene TRBV28 combines with J gene TRBJ2-7; 7 bases map to TRBD1. The sequencing input was PBMCs or T cells enriched from blood (not recorded which). The source of this sequence is a woman in her forties or fifties who had recovered from COVID-19. In DNA form, the CDR3 reads TGTGCCAGCAGTTTAAGCGGACAGGCCTACGAGCAGTACTTC. It is translated as CASSLSGQAYEQYF. Full variable domain (outside the CDR3, taken from reference TRBV28 and TRBJ2-7): DVKVTQSSRYLVKRTGEKVFLECVQDMDHENMFWYRQDPGLGLRLIYFSYDVKMKEKGDIPEGYSVSREKKERFSLILESASTNQTSMYLCASSLSGQAYEQYFGPGTRLTVT.